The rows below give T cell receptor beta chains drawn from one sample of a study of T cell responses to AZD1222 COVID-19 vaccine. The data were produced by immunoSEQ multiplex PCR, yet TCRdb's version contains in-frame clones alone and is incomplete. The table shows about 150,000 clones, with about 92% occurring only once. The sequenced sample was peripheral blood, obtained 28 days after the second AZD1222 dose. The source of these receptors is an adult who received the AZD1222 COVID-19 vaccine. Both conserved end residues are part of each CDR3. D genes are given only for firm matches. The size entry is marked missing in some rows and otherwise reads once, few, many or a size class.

CDR3nt: TGTGCCAGCAAGAAGAATCGGGACTATGGCTACACCTTC
CDR3aa: CASKKNRDYGYTF
v_gene: TRBV6-5
abundance: .
j_gene: TRBJ1-2
d_gene: .

CDR3nt: TGCAGCGTTGAAGGCTGGAGGGCCTCAAAGACCCAGTACTTC
CDR3aa: CSVEGWRASKTQYF
v_gene: TRBV29-1
abundance: few
j_gene: TRBJ2-5
d_gene: .

CDR3nt: TGCGCCAGCAGCTCGAGATCTCCAAATGAAAAACTGTTTTTT
CDR3aa: CASSSRSPNEKLFF
v_gene: TRBV5-1
abundance: .
j_gene: TRBJ1-4
d_gene: .

CDR3nt: TGTGCCACAGGACAGGGGAATAATTCACCCCTCCACTTT
CDR3aa: CATGQGNNSPLHF
v_gene: TRBV2
abundance: .
j_gene: TRBJ1-6
d_gene: TRBD1

CDR3nt: TGTGCCAGCAGCGGGACAGCGCCTGGAAACACCATATATTTT
CDR3aa: CASSGTAPGNTIYF
v_gene: TRBV2
abundance: .
j_gene: TRBJ1-3
d_gene: TRBD1

CDR3nt: TGTGCCAGCAGCTTAGATGGCTCGAACACTGAAGCTTTCTTT
CDR3aa: CASSLDGSNTEAFF
v_gene: TRBV7-9
abundance: few
j_gene: TRBJ1-1
d_gene: .

CDR3nt: TGTGCCAGCAGCCAAGCGGGAGCTGAAAACATTCAGTACTTC
CDR3aa: CASSQAGAENIQYF
v_gene: TRBV3-1/TRBV3-2
abundance: .
j_gene: TRBJ2-4
d_gene: .

CDR3nt: TGTGCCAGCAGCGCACGACAGGGCACCATATATTTT
CDR3aa: CASSARQGTIYF
v_gene: TRBV12-3/TRBV12-4
abundance: few
j_gene: TRBJ1-3
d_gene: TRBD1

CDR3nt: TGTGCCAGCAGTGAAGGGACAGGGGGCGAAAAACTGTTTTTT
CDR3aa: CASSEGTGGEKLFF
v_gene: TRBV2
abundance: once
j_gene: TRBJ1-4
d_gene: TRBD1

CDR3nt: TGTGCCAGCAGCTTCCGGTGGGACACCATATATTTT
CDR3aa: CASSFRWDTIYF
v_gene: TRBV11-2
abundance: .
j_gene: TRBJ1-3
d_gene: .

CDR3nt: TGCGCCAGCAGCCCGAACACTGAAGCTTTCTTT
CDR3aa: CASSPNTEAFF
v_gene: TRBV5-1
abundance: once
j_gene: TRBJ1-1
d_gene: .

CDR3nt: TGTGCCACCAGTGAAGGGACAGGGAAGGGAACTAACTATGGCTACACCTTC
CDR3aa: CATSEGTGKGTNYGYTF
v_gene: TRBV24-1
abundance: .
j_gene: TRBJ1-2
d_gene: TRBD1

CDR3nt: TGTGCCAGCAGCGGGGGGATGGAGCAGTACTTC
CDR3aa: CASSGGMEQYF
v_gene: TRBV9
abundance: once
j_gene: TRBJ2-7
d_gene: .

CDR3nt: TGCGCCAGCAGCGAGCGGGATACGCAGTATTTT
CDR3aa: CASSERDTQYF
v_gene: TRBV5-1
abundance: once
j_gene: TRBJ2-3
d_gene: .

CDR3nt: TGTGCCAGCAGCGTTGTCTTCACTCACGTCGACACTACGACCCGGCTCTCTGGCTACACCTTC
CDR3aa: CASSVVFTHVDTTTRLSGYTF
v_gene: TRBV9
abundance: .
j_gene: TRBJ1-2
d_gene: .

CDR3nt: TGTGCCAGCAGCGAAGGGACTAGCCCAACCTACAATGAGCAGTTCTTC
CDR3aa: CASSEGTSPTYNEQFF
v_gene: TRBV9
abundance: few
j_gene: TRBJ2-1
d_gene: TRBD2

CDR3nt: TGCGCCAGCAGCCGACTAGCGGGAGCGAACACCGGGGAGCTGTTTTTT
CDR3aa: CASSRLAGANTGELFF
v_gene: TRBV5-1
abundance: .
j_gene: TRBJ2-2
d_gene: TRBD2

CDR3nt: TGTGCCAGCAGCCAAGTCCTTGAAGTATCCTACGAGCAGTACTTC
CDR3aa: CASSQVLEVSYEQYF
v_gene: TRBV14
abundance: .
j_gene: TRBJ2-7
d_gene: .

CDR3nt: TGTGCCAGCAGCTCCGGACAGAGTGGCTACACCTTC
CDR3aa: CASSSGQSGYTF
v_gene: TRBV7-9
abundance: few
j_gene: TRBJ1-2
d_gene: .

CDR3nt: TGTGCCAGCAGTTTCCTAGCGGGAGGGCCTGCAGATACGCAGTATTTT
CDR3aa: CASSFLAGGPADTQYF
v_gene: TRBV27
abundance: .
j_gene: TRBJ2-3
d_gene: TRBD2

CDR3nt: TGTGCCAGCAGTGAAGCGAGACAGGGGAATGGCTACACCTTC
CDR3aa: CASSEARQGNGYTF
v_gene: TRBV2
abundance: .
j_gene: TRBJ1-2
d_gene: TRBD1

CDR3nt: TGTGCCAGCAGCCCCCCGGACGGGTACGAGCAGTACTTC
CDR3aa: CASSPPDGYEQYF
v_gene: TRBV9
abundance: .
j_gene: TRBJ2-7
d_gene: .

CDR3nt: TGTGCCAGCAGTTACGGGACTAGCGGCTACGAGCAGTACTTC
CDR3aa: CASSYGTSGYEQYF
v_gene: TRBV6-2/TRBV6-3
abundance: large
j_gene: TRBJ2-7
d_gene: TRBD2

CDR3nt: TGTGCCACCAGGGCCCAGGGGGCGCAAGACAATGAGCAGTTCTTC
CDR3aa: CATRAQGAQDNEQFF
v_gene: TRBV24-1
abundance: .
j_gene: TRBJ2-1
d_gene: TRBD1

CDR3nt: TGTGCCAGCAGGCAAACGCTCGGGTCGGGTGGCACTGAAGCTTTCTTT
CDR3aa: CASRQTLGSGGTEAFF
v_gene: TRBV28
abundance: .
j_gene: TRBJ1-1
d_gene: .

CDR3nt: TGTGCCAGCGGGCCTGCAGGTGGCTACACCTTC
CDR3aa: CASGPAGGYTF
v_gene: TRBV12-3/TRBV12-4
abundance: .
j_gene: TRBJ1-2
d_gene: .

CDR3nt: TGCGCCAGCAGCTTCCAAAGCGGGGGAAATGAAAAACTGTTTTTT
CDR3aa: CASSFQSGGNEKLFF
v_gene: TRBV5-1
abundance: .
j_gene: TRBJ1-4
d_gene: .

CDR3nt: TGCGCCAGCAGTGCCGCGGGGGGGAACATTCAGTACTTC
CDR3aa: CASSAAGGNIQYF
v_gene: TRBV10-1
abundance: once
j_gene: TRBJ2-4
d_gene: TRBD2

CDR3nt: TGTGCCAGCAGTGTGGAGACAGGGCGGTACGAGCAGTACTTC
CDR3aa: CASSVETGRYEQYF
v_gene: TRBV28
abundance: .
j_gene: TRBJ2-7
d_gene: TRBD1

CDR3nt: TGTGCCAGCAGCCCCTTTAGACGTACCGGGGAGCTGTTTTTT
CDR3aa: CASSPFRRTGELFF
v_gene: TRBV7-2
abundance: .
j_gene: TRBJ2-2
d_gene: .

CDR3nt: TGTGCCAGCAGCCAAGGGACAGGGGACTATGGCTACACCTTC
CDR3aa: CASSQGTGDYGYTF
v_gene: TRBV7-6
abundance: .
j_gene: TRBJ1-2
d_gene: TRBD1

CDR3nt: TGTGCCACCAGCCCGGGGGACAGGGGTACCTATGGCTACACCTTC
CDR3aa: CATSPGDRGTYGYTF
v_gene: TRBV24-1
abundance: .
j_gene: TRBJ1-2
d_gene: TRBD1

CDR3nt: TGTGCCAGCAGTTCTCAATACCTCGACAGGGGCCCGGAGGACTATGGCTACACCTTC
CDR3aa: CASSSQYLDRGPEDYGYTF
v_gene: TRBV6-2/TRBV6-3
abundance: .
j_gene: TRBJ1-2
d_gene: TRBD1

CDR3nt: TGTGCCACCAGTGCCTCGGCGGCAGGGCTCAACTATGGCTACACCTTC
CDR3aa: CATSASAAGLNYGYTF
v_gene: TRBV24-1
abundance: .
j_gene: TRBJ1-2
d_gene: .

CDR3nt: TGTGCCAGCAGTTTATCCCAGACTGTTACAGATACGCAGTATTTT
CDR3aa: CASSLSQTVTDTQYF
v_gene: TRBV27
abundance: .
j_gene: TRBJ2-3
d_gene: .

CDR3nt: TGTGCCAGCATACAGAGGACTAGCGGGAGCCCAGATACGCAGTATTTT
CDR3aa: CASIQRTSGSPDTQYF
v_gene: TRBV7-2
abundance: .
j_gene: TRBJ2-3
d_gene: TRBD2

CDR3nt: TGTGCCAGCAGTTTAAGCGGGACCCAGTACTTC
CDR3aa: CASSLSGTQYF
v_gene: TRBV12-3/TRBV12-4
abundance: .
j_gene: TRBJ2-5
d_gene: .

CDR3nt: TGTGCCAGCAGTTACATGGGACAGCCCCAGCATTTT
CDR3aa: CASSYMGQPQHF
v_gene: TRBV28
abundance: .
j_gene: TRBJ1-5
d_gene: .

CDR3nt: TGTGCCAGCAGTAGACTAGCGGGAGACGAGGAGACCCAGTACTTC
CDR3aa: CASSRLAGDEETQYF
v_gene: TRBV28
abundance: .
j_gene: TRBJ2-5
d_gene: TRBD2

CDR3nt: TGTGCCTGGAGTGCAGACAGGGGGCGAGCTTTCTTT
CDR3aa: CAWSADRGRAFF
v_gene: TRBV30
abundance: .
j_gene: TRBJ1-1
d_gene: TRBD1